This T cell receptor (beta chain) was identified during a study of prognosis after radiotherapy for stage I lung cancer. Amplification of TCR beta CDR3 from genomic DNA used two-round multiplex PCR. Every TRBV and TRBJ gene had its own specific primer in first-round PCR. Each CDR3 protein is one row after TCRdb ran MiXCR on the multiplex PCR reads. The sample contains 38,000 or so distinct CDR3 sequences, around a quarter of which appear only once. In its sample, this clonotype was seen many times. Trimming took off 5 bases at V and 4 bases at J, with 11 bases between the two ends. This CDR3 region has 13 residues. Germline V gene lookup returns CDR1 SNHLY and CDR2 FYNNEI.

The receptor was isolated from a donor over 45 with non-small cell lung cancer. This specimen was PBMCs, taken before or after stereotactic body radiation therapy (not recorded which). The chain couples TRBV2 to TRBJ1-2; D may be TRBD1 (5 bases). CDR3 amino acids: CASSRDGLYGYTF. The CDR3 DNA follows: TGTGCCAGCAGTCGGGACGGACTCTATGGCTACACCTTC. Full variable domain (remainder filled in from reference TRBV2 and TRBJ1-2): EPEVTQTPSHQVTQMGQEVILRCVPISNHLYFYWYRQILGQKVEFLVSFYNNEISEKSEIFDDQFSVERPDGSNFTLKIRSTKLEDSAMYFCASSRDGLYGYTFGSGTRLTVV.